The 30 T cell receptor beta chains reported below all come from one sample, sequenced in a study of glioma-infiltrating T cells. TCR alpha and beta CDR3 regions were amplified from RNA using iRepertoire nested multiplex PCR. One entry per CDR3 protein results from TCRdb running MiXCR on the multiplex PCR reads. The repertoire holds approximately 130,000 distinct CDR3 sequences, with 24% as singletons. The material sequenced was glioma tissue, nonneoplastic brain tissue, or PBMCs (not recorded which). These receptors originate from a human donor with low-grade glioma or glioblastoma, undergoing nonglioma brain surgery, or in good health (not recorded which).

The chain has TRBV5-1 and TRBJ2-7; D not resolved. Trimming cost V 4 bases and J 3 bases, with 8 bases left between them. CDR1 SGHRS and CDR2 YFSETQ come from the germline V gene. CDR3 size: 12 residues. The CDR3 loop is CASSPDCYEQYV. In DNA form, the CDR3 reads TGCGCCAGCAGCCCCGACTGCTACGAGCAGTACGTC.

This clonotype was recorded at least ten times. The V and J genes are TRBV28 and TRBJ1-1; D may be TRBD1 (6 bases). The CDR3 sequence is 10 residues long. Germline-derived CDR1 and CDR2 are MDHEN and SYDVKM. CDR3 protein: CATGITEAFF. The CDR3 bases are TGTGCAACAGGGATCACTGAAGCTTTCTTT.

A remark on this clonotype: The germline gene is not matched at one end of the junction; a read error may be the cause. The chain has TRBV28 and TRBJ1-2; D call uncertain. Germline CDR1 and CDR2: MDHEN and SYDVKM. This CDR3 contains 13 residues. Here the CDR3 DNA reads TGTGACAGCAGGAAACCGACCGGCGAGGGCTACACCTTC. This gives the protein CDSRKPTGEGYTF.

CDR3 protein: CSAPLAEKLFF. The CDR3 region has the DNA TGCAGTGCTCCCCTCGCCGAAAAACTGTTTTTT. This chain links TRBV20-1 with TRBJ1-4; D not certain. CDR1 and CDR2 from the germline V gene are DFQATT and SNEGSKA (reference sequence). CDR3 length: 11 residues. The V gene lost 5 bases and the J gene lost 8 bases, with 9 bases spanning the gap.

As DNA, the CDR3 is TGTGCCAGCAGTGAAAATCCGAGACTAGCGGGGGCCTACAATGAGCAGTTCTTC. Its translation is CASSENPRLAGAYNEQFF. This chain connects TRBV6-1 to TRBJ2-1; the match to TRBD2 covers 12 bases. Looked up from germline, CDR1 is MNHNS and CDR2 is SASEGT. V lost 2 bases, J lost 2 bases, and 7 bases stayed unmatched. This CDR3 has 18 amino acids.

This clonotype turned up a few times. This chain connects TRBV7-2 to TRBJ2-7, with D perhaps TRBD2 (5 bases). The CDR3 has 13 residues. Germline V gene lookup returns CDR1 SGHTA and CDR2 FQGNSA. Deletions cut 5 bases from V and 5 bases from J, with 13 bases between. The CDR3 region is CASSPPGIHEQYV. The CDR3 DNA sequence: TGTGCCAGCAGCCCACCGGGGATTCACGAGCAGTACGTC.

This clonotype turned up a few times. This chain joins TRBV20-1 and TRBJ2-3; D uncertain. Trimming removed 1 base at V and 0 bases at J, with 14 bases between. This CDR3 is built from 16 residues. Germline V gene data show CDR1 as DFQATT and CDR2 as SNEGSKA (reference sequence). The CDR3 nucleotides are TGCAGTGCTAGAGGAGTGGCTTTATCTAGCACAGATACGCAGTATTTT. Amino acids: CSARGVALSSTDTQYF.

This clonotype was seen ten or more times. This rearrangement joins TRBV18 to TRBJ2-5, with TRBD1 identical over 7 bases. Per germline, CDR1 KGHSH and CDR2 LQKENI. The trim removed 2 bases at V and 0 bases at J, leaving 6 bases unmatched. This CDR3 is 16 amino acids long. The CDR3 region has the DNA TGTGCCAGCTCACCAGGGACAGAGCAGTACCAAGAGACCCAGTACTTC. Translated: CASSPGTEQYQETQYF.

V is TRBV18 and J is TRBJ2-2; D is unclear. The length of the CDR3 is 14 residues. The V gene lost 3 bases and the J gene lost 6 bases, with 11 bases spanning the gap. The germline gives CDR1 KGHSH, CDR2 LQKENI. The CDR3 loop reads CASSPPNFPGELFF. In DNA form, the CDR3 reads TGTGCCAGCTCACCTCCGAACTTTCCCGGGGAGCTGTTTTTT.

CDR3 sequence: CAAKGEGATGELFF. In DNA form, the CDR3 reads TGTGCCGCCAAGGGCGAGGGGGCAACCGGGGAGCTGTTTTTT. This rearrangement joins TRBV24-1 to TRBJ2-2; TRBD1 agrees at 7 bases. The CDR3 runs 14 residues. The germline gives CDR1 KGHDR, CDR2 SFDVKD. J lost 5 bases, V lost 12 bases, and 11 bases had no gene match.

This clonotype was counted a few times. V gene TRBV18 combines with J gene TRBJ2-7; no clear D. The CDR3 sequence is 13 residues long. Germline CDR1 is KGHSH and CDR2 is LQKENI. V dropped 3 bases and J dropped 1 base, with 7 bases sitting between them. CDR3 amino acids: CASSPPGSYEQYV. The CDR3, as DNA: TGTGCCAGCTCACCTCCAGGTTCCTACGAGCAGTACGTC.

The table lists this clonotype with many counts. This rearrangement joins TRBV20-1 to TRBJ2-5, with 9 nucleotides matching TRBD2. After removal of 1 base from V and 5 bases from J, the junction contained 5 bases not matched to a gene. The V gene's germline CDR1 is DFQATT and CDR2 SNEGSKA (reference sequence). The CDR3 is 14 amino acids. The CDR3 bases are TGCAGTGCTAGAGGGCTAGCGGGGTGGGAGACCCAGTACTTC. Encoded protein: CSARGLAGWETQYF.

This clonotype has ten or more counts. The rearrangement joins TRBV28 to TRBJ1-4, with 8 bases identical to TRBD1. CDR3 length: 13 residues. Trimming at V came to 4 bases and at J to 11 bases, leaving 6 bases not matched to a gene. CDR1 and CDR2 from the germline V gene are MDHEN and SYDVKM. The CDR3 loop is CASSSEDRVKLFF. The CDR3 DNA reads as TGTGCCAGCAGTTCCGAGGACAGGGTGAAACTGTTTTTT.

V usage is TRBV7-9 and J usage is TRBJ1-3; D gene uncertain. Germline values: CDR1 SEHNR, CDR2 FQNEAQ (reference sequence). The CDR3 has 15 residues. The germline V and J ends were trimmed by 7 bases and 0 bases, with 13 bases remaining between them. The CDR3 loop is CASTPQVNSGNTIYF. As DNA, the CDR3 is TGTGCCAGCACCCCCCAGGTGAACTCTGGAAACACCATATATTTT.

This clonotype was seen many times. The chain uses TRBV20-1 and TRBJ1-5; no definite D call. Germline CDR1 DFQATT, CDR2 SNEGSKA (reference sequence). The CDR3 sequence is 13 residues long. Trimming took off 6 bases at V and 5 bases at J, with 14 bases between the two ends. CDR3 loop: CSAKRGSDQPQHF. CDR3 DNA sequence: TGCAGTGCCAAGCGCGGGTCAGATCAGCCCCAGCATTTT.

This clonotype was seen a handful of times. V is TRBV25-1 and J is TRBJ1-3; possibly TRBD1 for D (5 bases). V was shortened by 3 bases and J by 6 bases, with 15 bases between the two germline ends. The germline V gene has CDR1 MGHDK and CDR2 SYGVNS. The CDR3 covers 15 residues. CDR3 protein: CASSEGGRIVNTIYF. The DNA of the CDR3 is TGTGCCAGCAGTGAGGGGGGTAGGATCGTAAACACCATATATTTT.

In the case of this clonotype: The germline gene is not matched at one end of the junction; a read error may be the cause. The gene calls are TRBV19 and TRBJ2-3; a possible D gene is TRBD2 (5 bases). The germline CDR1 and CDR2 sequences are LNHDA and SQIVND (reference sequence). This CDR3 contains 14 residues. The CDR3 DNA reads TGTGACAGTAGTATTACGGCTAGCTCAGATACGCAGTATTTT. It codes for CDSSITASSDTQYF.

This clonotype was detected many times. The chain links TRBV6-1 to TRBJ2-5, with TRBD1 as a possible D gene (7 bases). V was trimmed by 7 bases and J by 5 bases, leaving 14 bases between them. Germline-derived CDR1 and CDR2 are MNHNS and SASEGT. The CDR3 loop spans 13 amino acids. The CDR3, as DNA: TGTGCCAGCAAAGACAGGGAGGAGGAGACCCAGTACTTC. Its translation: CASKDREEETQYF.

In nucleotides, the CDR3 is TGTGCCAGCAGCTCAGAAATCGGGACACCCGGGGAGCTGTTTTTT. Protein: CASSSEIGTPGELFF. The chain is built from TRBV7-2 and TRBJ2-2, with D possibly TRBD1 on 6 matching bases. CDR3 size: 15 residues. V was shortened by 4 bases and J by 6 bases, with 15 bases between the two germline ends. From germline, CDR1 is SGHTA and CDR2 FQGNSA. The whole variable domain, remainder taken from reference TRBV7-2 and TRBJ2-2, is GAGVSQSPSNKVTEKGKDVELRCDPISGHTALYWYRQSLGQGLEFLIYFQGNSAPDKSGLPSDRFSAERTGGSVSTLTIQRTQQEDSAVYLCASSSEIGTPGELFFGEGSRLTVL.

This clonotype was found many times. The rearrangement joins TRBV4-1 to TRBJ1-4, with D unclear. Trimming took off 0 bases at V and 1 base at J, with 6 bases between the two ends. Germline-derived CDR1 and CDR2 are MGHRA and YSYEKL. The CDR3 has 15 amino acids. In DNA, the CDR3 is TGCGCCAGCAGCCAAGAGAGTAGAACTAATGAAAAACTGTTTTTT. Its translation: CASSQESRTNEKLFF.

In its sample, this clonotype was seen a few times. The chain couples TRBV7-9 to TRBJ1-2; tentatively, D is TRBD1 (5 bases). Trimming left V 5 bases short and J 1 base short, with 11 bases between. CDR3 length: 14 residues. Per the germline V gene, CDR1 is SEHNR and CDR2 is FQNEAQ (reference sequence). The CDR3 nucleotides are TGTGCCAGCAGCCAAAATGGGGGTAACTATGGCTACACCTTC. It encodes CASSQNGGNYGYTF.

The chain combines TRBV7-6 with TRBJ1-6; 8 nucleotides line up with TRBD1. The V gene end was trimmed by 6 bases and the J gene end by 3 bases; junction bases not matched to a gene: 4. Germline V gene lookup returns CDR1 SGHVS and CDR2 FNYEAQ. The CDR3 is 15 residues long. In DNA, the CDR3 is TGTGCCAGCAGGGCGGACAGGGACTATAATTCACCCCTCCACTTT. Its translation is CASRADRDYNSPLHF. The full variable domain, rest sourced from reference TRBV7-6 and TRBJ1-6, is GAGVSQSPRYKVTKRGQDVALRCDPISGHVSLYWYRQALGQGPEFLTYFNYEAQQDKSGLPNDRFSAERPEGSISTLTIQRTEQRDSAMYRCASRADRDYNSPLHFGNGTRLTVT.

Points on this clonotype: A read error may be the cause here, since a much bigger clone is one base away. V is TRBV7-7 and J is TRBJ2-3; a weak D match, TRBD1 (6 bases). The CDR3 is 14 residues long. The V gene lost 1 base and the J gene lost 5 bases, with 10 bases spanning the gap. Germline assignment: CDR1 SSHAT and CDR2 FNYEAQ (reference sequence). The CDR3 region has the DNA TGTGCCAGCAGCTTAGGTGGGGACAAAGATACGCAGTATTTT. It specifies CASSLGGDKDTQYF.

As regards this clonotype: Germline and junction disagree at one end, which may indicate a read error. The chain uses TRBV4-1 and TRBJ1-1; D call uncertain. This CDR3 is 15 amino acids long. Per the germline V gene, CDR1 is MGHRA and CDR2 is YSYEKL. The CDR3: CASSEERDRNTEAFF. The CDR3 bases are TGTGCCAGCAGTGAAGAACGGGATCGGAACACTGAAGCTTTCTTT.

This clonotype was counted a few times. The chain is built from TRBV7-9 and TRBJ1-1; D remains ambiguous. This CDR3 is built from 14 residues. V was shortened by 1 base and J by 3 bases, with 9 bases between the two germline ends. Germline V gene data show CDR1 as SEHNR and CDR2 as FQNEAQ (reference sequence). The CDR3 reads CASSLEVGYTEAFF. CDR3 in DNA: TGTGCCAGCAGCTTAGAAGTCGGCTACACTGAAGCTTTCTTT.

The V call is TRBV2, the J call TRBJ1-1; no reliable D call. The V gene lost 7 bases and the J gene lost 1 base, with 16 bases spanning the gap. CDR1 is SNHLY, CDR2 FYNNEI, per germline. This CDR3 comprises 15 residues. The chain's CDR3 is CASNVDFGRNTEAFF. The DNA of the CDR3 is TGTGCCAGCAATGTGGATTTCGGCAGGAACACTGAAGCTTTCTTT.

Comment on this clonotype: Compared with germline, one end of the junction differs, possibly owing to a read error. This chain joins TRBV6-1 and TRBJ1-1, with 8 bases lining up with TRBD1. The CDR3 consists of 16 residues. Germline CDR1 and CDR2: MNHNS and SASEGT. CDR3 nucleotides: TGCGCCAGCAGTGATCCTTACAGGGGGGGTGTGACTGAAGCTTTCTTT. Translated: CASSDPYRGGVTEAFF.

This clonotype was seen a handful of times. CDR3 nucleotides: TGCGCCAGCAGCTTGACAGGAACGGGGGAGACCCAGTACTTC. This codes for CASSLTGTGETQYF. The chain combines TRBV5-1 with TRBJ2-5; possibly TRBD1 or TRBD2 for D (5 bases each). Germline V gene sequence: CDR1 SGHRS, CDR2 YFSETQ. This CDR3 has 14 residues. V lost 1 base and J 5 bases, leaving 12 bases between the germline ends.

V usage is TRBV28 and J usage is TRBJ1-1; perhaps TRBD1 as D (6 bases). Germline assignment: CDR1 MDHEN and CDR2 SYDVKM. This CDR3 is 13 amino acids long. CDR3 loop: CASRGCGNTEAFF. As DNA, the CDR3 is TGTGCGTCCAGGGGATGTGGGAACACTGAAGCTTTCTTT.

V and J are TRBV28 and TRBJ2-2; either TRBD1 or TRBD2 may fit D (7 bases each). CDR3 length equals 13 residues. Germline CDR1 and CDR2: MDHEN and SYDVKM. V lost 10 bases and J lost 5, with 14 bases in between. CDR3 coding DNA: TGTGCCAACACCAGGGGGGGGACCGGGGAGCTGTTTTTT. It is translated as CANTRGGTGELFF.